This paragraph reports one T cell receptor (beta chain). Its antigen is currently not known. One base away there is no much larger clone; base qualities are not given. The sample originates from a study of cytomegalovirus exposure and HLA in healthy donors (dated by TCRdb to the late 2010s). In the study overall: An earlier analysis of some 620 of the donors reported approximately 260 Gb of sequence data and some 110 million unique TCR beta sequences obtained from approximately 180 million T cells. About 300 gigabases of sequencing data and around 80 million unique TCR sequences made up an early release that covered some 640 HLA-typed donors. Of the 350 to 450 genotyped donors, approximately 83% fell in the genetic ancestry cluster associated with self-reported Caucasian donors. The study was designed to test whether signatures of past pathogen exposure could be identified by cataloging public T cell receptors. Using immunosequencing, the study profiled T cell repertoires from 550 to 750 subjects and related those repertoires to cytomegalovirus serostatus. In addition to the first cohort of 500 to 850 subjects, a separate validation cohort of approximately 130 different subjects was used. The study combined high-throughput TCR immunosequencing, statistical association of individual TCRs with disease status, and machine learning to predict cytomegalovirus infection status. A later analysis re-analyzed previously published TCR beta repertoires from 666 donors and added high-resolution HLA genotyping to study TCR occurrence patterns. Rather than using new phenotypic data, the later analysis identified candidate immune exposures from TCR beta sequences and from how often those sequences occurred across donors. An earlier analysis of 587 of the donors applied high-throughput TCR beta sequencing to assess whether each TCR beta V gene segment acted as functional or pseudogenic. Alongside the repertoire data, information on donor age, sex, ethnicity and CMV serostatus was compiled. Genome-wide SNP genotypes for about 60% of the roughly 700 donors were used in a later genetic analysis, which treated that subset as a discovery cohort. Every repertoire in the discovery cohort had been generated on one and the same sequencing platform. Both class I and class II loci were covered by HLA typing, at four-digit resolution. The number of typed donors differed by locus: roughly 629-640 for A, B, C, DRB1 and DQB1; 500 to 550 for DQA1; 606 for DPA1; and approximately 450 for DPB1. Because of strong linkage in the cohort, 4 to 6 DR-DQ haplotypes were treated as single units for association and clustering. Among almost 400 genotyped donors of the cohort, an average of around 240,000 unique TCR beta nucleotide sequences were sequenced per donor, roughly 20% of them non-productive. General study outcomes and caveats: In vitro tests confirmed that a few of the cytomegalovirus-associated TCR beta chains recognize cytomegalovirus antigens. Approximately 18 rarely observed V segments, including chromosome 9 orphons, were excluded from the earlier analysis of just under 600 of the donors because counts were too low. A cluster of highly shared sequence variants was judged likely to represent a technical artifact of the sequencing pipeline. A further reported finding was that TCR beta sequences accurately predicted the HLA-A and HLA-B alleles for most subjects in the first cohort. Linkage disequilibrium might explain the correlated functional status among segregating V segments, but an unknown experimental factor could not be ruled out. The authors suggested that the approach could potentially be generalized to other disease states and immunological phenotypes. In a later analysis, around 17,000 TCR beta sequences were associated with specific HLA alleles at a false discovery rate of 0.05. Strong co-occurrence of HLA alleles, especially DR and DQ, made assigning TCR associations to individual alleles difficult. A later analysis found that TCR association rates varied across HLA loci, with DRB1 alleles showing the most associated TCRs and HLA-C alleles the fewest. In a later genetic analysis, fewer N-insertions in productive TCRs were reported among donors in an Asian-associated ancestry cluster than the approximately 670-donor mean. In a later analysis, HLA-associated TCR beta chains were found to be more clonally expanded and to have lower generation probabilities than equally common non-associated chains. The study gave a list of some 150 TCR beta chains associated with cytomegalovirus. Most TCR sequences were seen in very few donors, while some public TCRs were found in many individuals. According to a later analysis, most CMV-associated TCR beta chains appeared to be HLA-restricted, and the HLA associations seemed to be driven largely by CMV exposure. According to a later analysis, parvovirus B19, influenza, CMV and Epstein-Barr virus appeared linked to several top co-occurrence clusters. The cohort was sequenced for TCR beta chains only, and without alpha or paired-chain data the features that could be detected were limited. In an earlier analysis of approximately 590 of the donors, most TCR beta V segments appeared in productive rearrangements about 87% or about 30% of the time, broadly matching IMGT annotations. For the cohort, immune exposure information was limited to CMV serostatus. The presence/absence analyses assumed that sequencing depth was roughly uniform across donors, and that assumption may not be true. HLA typing was unavailable for some donors at each locus, so association tests used only the typed subset. The classifier was reported to diagnose cytomegalovirus status with high specificity and sensitivity in both the original and validation cohorts. V-gene and J-gene trimming of TCR beta chains was associated with a missense DCLRE1C variant in a later genetic analysis, and the association was replicated in an independent cohort.

The library was made by the immunoSEQ multiplex PCR assay. The multiplex PCR relied on a mix of 60 forward primers for TCR Vbeta segments and 13 reverse primers for TCR Jbeta segments. A multiplex PCR assay on genomic DNA amplified the CDR3 region of rearranged TCR beta genes. On the Illumina HiSeq System, the amplified TCR beta libraries were sequenced as 87-base-pair reads. Regarding the original processing steps: A later analysis counted around 72 million unique TCR beta chains across the 550 to 800 repertoires, and 10 million to 11 million of these chains were shared by at least two donors. Raw reads were error-corrected and collapsed into unique sequences by a nearest-neighbor algorithm in which closely related sequences were merged to remove PCR and sequencing errors. V, D and J gene segments were assigned by aligning CDR3 sequences to IMGT reference sequences. For a sequence to be retained, at least a six-nucleotide match to both a V gene segment and a J gene segment was required. Rearrangements were called productive when the CDR3 lacked stop codons and stayed in frame with V and J; all others were non-productive. Following IMGT convention, CDR3 was defined as the stretch from the second conserved V-encoded cysteine to the conserved J-encoded phenylalanine. In an earlier analysis of around 640 of the donors, sequences lacking an unambiguous match to a single V gene segment were excluded. In an earlier analysis of several hundred of the donors, a V segment was called functional when productive rearrangements were above 56.7%, and segregating when the standard deviation between donors exceeded 5%. A statistical classification framework was built for diagnosing cytomegalovirus status from the catalog of TCR beta chain sequences. A later analysis assigned V and J genes by comparing TCR nucleotide sequences with IMGT/GENE-DB human TR gene sequences. Using the TCRdist pipeline, a later analysis assigned CDR3 sequences along with most-parsimonious VDJ recombination scenarios. In a later analysis, each TCR beta chain was defined by its CDR3 amino acid sequence together with its V-gene family, and reads lacking a unique V-gene family were excluded. To address suspected cross-contamination and a sequencing artifact, a later analysis removed 550 to 750 highly shared, low-generation-probability nucleotide sequences. A later analysis calculated a clonal expansion index for each public chain from normalized within-repertoire ranks of inferred template counts. A later analysis computed generation probabilities with a VDJ recombination model fitted to out-of-frame rearrangements, and checked the results against IGoR. A later analysis scored TCR-TCR, TCR-HLA and TCR-CMV co-occurrence with hypergeometric tests, applying a repertoire-size bias correction to TCR pairs. False discovery rates were estimated in a later analysis by permuting HLA or CMV assignments 20 times. In a later analysis, co-occurring TCRs were grouped using DBSCAN, with TCRdist sequence similarity added in when clustering inside HLA-allele-positive subsets. Repertoires with fewer than 30,000 or more than 120,000 public chains, plus five repertoires with anomalous nucleotide sharing, were excluded from co-occurrence clustering. Held by TCRdb, this immuneACCESS table contains in-frame sequences only and omits some clones. Under half of the omission traces to an unresolved V gene where checked; the cause of the rest is unknown. V, J and clone size are those of that table, while D and trimming were read from the DNA. This sample is represented by some 140,000 clones; around 77% of them were singletons. Together, the top ten hold 2% to 2.5% of the sample.

In total, roughly 710 healthy bone marrow donors made up the cohort. Cohort members were all nominally healthy when sampled, although unrecorded immune exposures were likely present. The donor tested CMV seronegative, placing the donor among the 300 to 400 seronegative members of the cohort. A peripheral blood sample was collected from each donor, and TCR beta sequencing was performed on peripheral blood mononuclear cells. The Qiagen DNeasy Blood Extraction Kit was used to extract genomic DNA from the blood cell samples. The sample was PBMCs. This sequence originates from a young man in good health and CMV-seronegative.

CDR3 reads: CASSLDLAGSDPGSEYF. The DNA is as follows: TGTGCCAGCAGCTTAGATCTCGCGGGATCAGACCCCGGATCAGAGTACTTC. The rearranged segments are TRBV7-8 and TRBJ2-7; the D region possibly corresponds to TRBD2 (6 bases align). CDR1 and CDR2, looked up from the germline V gene, are SGHVS and FQNEAQ. At the junction V is shortened by 1 base and J by 11 bases, with 27 bases in between. The CDR3 has 17 amino acids, counting the end cysteine and phenylalanine. The kept DNA is CDR3 alone, 51 bases in frame from the first base.